Listed below are T cell receptor beta chains from one sample, sequenced in a study of cytomegalovirus exposure and HLA in healthy donors. Method: immunoSEQ multiplex PCR; TCRdb's copy keeps in-frame clones and lacks some. In the table there are nearly 200,000 clones, around 79% of which are singletons. Sequencing was carried out using PBMCs. Source of these receptors: a male donor in good health and CMV-seropositive. CDR3s leave out the opening cysteine and the closing phenylalanine or tryptophan.

TRBV27	TRBJ2-7	ASRLAGRYEQY
TRBV5-6	TRBJ2-7	ASSLGGAVSSYEQY
TRBV5-6	TRBJ1-2	ASSHRFDYGYT
TRBV19	TRBJ2-6	ASSIFRVANVLT
TRBV6-4	TRBJ2-6	ASSRDRSSGANVLT
TRBV7-2	TRBJ2-6	ASSLAEPGTGGAYGANVLT
TRBV5-1	TRBJ2-3	ASQRGGTDTQY
TRBV2	TRBJ2-2	ASSEQGTGELF
TRBV5-1	TRBJ1-6	ASSQNNPGDSPLH
TRBV5-4	TRBJ1-1	ASSKSGTVPEAF
TRBV5-8	NA	ASSWGQRYEQY
TRBV9	TRBJ2-2	ASSADWGGSGELF
TRBV19	TRBJ1-5	ASLDRGSNQPQH
TRBV2	TRBJ2-2	ASSILQGTNTGELF
TRBV7-3	TRBJ2-3	ASSFYQGGTDTQY
TRBV5-4	TRBJ2-1	ASSLATSGGPTYYNEQF
TRBV19	TRBJ2-2	ASTIGGGDTGELF
TRBV18	TRBJ1-6	ASSRPTGTGSSPLH
TRBV5-1	TRBJ2-2	ASSLGLPGELF
TRBV9	TRBJ2-6	ASSVSGANVLT
TRBV7-3	NA	ASSLSRQGLGEQY
TRBV5-8	TRBJ1-4	ASSLGQGLTNEKLF
TRBV19	NA	ASKNSGARSEQY
TRBV4-2	TRBJ1-2	VSSQVLETNYGYT
TRBV27	TRBJ1-3	ASSLSPLLTGLESSGNTIY
TRBV19	TRBJ1-2	ASRSPRQGGNYGYT
TRBV18	TRBJ2-1	ASSQTGNEQF
TRBV28	TRBJ1-1	ASRSRQGDTEAF
TRBV2	TRBJ1-2	ASCGQVVYGYT
TRBV5-6	TRBJ2-7	ASSLNYEQY
TRBV5-4	TRBJ2-7	ASSSQGLFYEQY
TRBV27	TRBJ1-5	ASGDREGNQPQH
TRBV2	TRBJ2-5	ASSSGGSQETQY
TRBV6-5	TRBJ1-3	ASKRGSGNTIY
TRBV7-2	TRBJ1-2	ASSPDRDNYGYT
TRBV5-6	TRBJ1-2	ASSSRGQAYGYT
TRBV9	TRBJ2-3	ASSVGSGRGGDTQY
TRBV19	TRBJ1-2	ASSSRGDYGYT
TRBV7-3	TRBJ2-3	ASSSTSGTDTQY
TRBV4-1	TRBJ1-1	ASSRSWRSVNTEAF
TRBV6-5	TRBJ2-7	ASSYSRQPYEQY
TRBV30	TRBJ2-6	ASSVTGANVLT
TRBV7-6	TRBJ2-7	ASSSPPGTSSYEQY
TRBV28	TRBJ2-7	ASSGPQRVSSYEQY
TRBV28	TRBJ2-3	ASSLGGTDTQY
TRBV11-1	TRBJ2-7	ASSYPGQEYYEQY
TRBV5-8	TRBJ2-7	ASSLEVRVYEQY
TRBV2	TRBJ1-2	ASSEAVIGGRGSYT
TRBV5-1	TRBJ1-2	ASSLQGSTYGYT
TRBV9	TRBJ1-5	ASSVGDRGEQPQH